This TCR beta chain appears in the sequencing data of a study of CD8+ T cells in alopecia areata (dated by TCRdb to 2016 to 2019). For the wider study: The study used high-throughput TCRbeta sequencing to examine T cell clonal expansion in alopecia areata, in both the C3H/HeJ mouse model and human patients. On the human side, TCRbeta sequencing was run on scalp tissue and on sorted CD4+ and CD8+ peripheral blood T cells from healthy controls and from alopecia areata patients with either patchy or totalis/universalis disease. Scalp clonality was compared across normal scalp (n=4), patchy alopecia areata scalp (n=8), and alopecia totalis/universalis scalp (n=8). RNA came from the PAXgene miRNA kit for fixed scalp, the miRNeasy kit for PBMCs, and the RNeasy kit for mouse skin. TCRbeta CDR3 regions were amplified by immunoSEQ multiplex PCR using 35 Vbeta forward and 13 Jbeta reverse primers.

Library method: the immunoSEQ multiplex PCR assay. RNA was extracted from all samples and reverse transcribed into cDNA, which served as template for TCR sequencing. SuperScript III was used to make first-strand cDNA, primed with a 2:1 mix of oligo-dT and random hexamers. A synthetic immune receptor repertoire was used to assess amplification bias, and residual bias was removed computationally. In the paper's pipeline: Raw reads were preprocessed to remove errors, and CDR3 was defined according to IMGT conventions as the region from the conserved cysteine to phenylalanine. Clonality was computed as 1 minus the Shannon entropy, with the entropy normalized by log2 of the number of productive unique TCRs. Whether each scalp clone was CD4 or CD8 was inferred by checking scalp TCRbeta sequences against the CD4 and CD8 repertoires from sorted blood. Not all clones reach the TCRdb copy of this immuneACCESS table, which keeps in-frame sequences only. Checked studies attribute under half of the gap to unresolved V genes and leave the rest unexplained. That table furnishes V, J and clone size, whereas the DNA furnished D and trimming. Present in this sample are about 120,000 clones, roughly 68% of which were seen just once. The ten largest clones capture 2.5% to 3.5% of the sample.

Of note for this clone: Its antigen target is currently unknown. There are no base qualities to consult, and no much larger clone falls within one base.

The paper's findings and limits, for the study overall: Compared with normal scalp, lesional scalp, particularly in alopecia totalis/universalis, had higher clonality and more expanded CD8+ clones, which suggests antigenic drive. Resident alphabeta T cells in normal human skin are also sequenced, complicating scalp TCR repertoire analysis, unlike mouse skin dominated by gammadelta T cells. Shared TCR sequences between patients were less evident than in mice, which may be partly attributable to HLA diversity in the patient population.

After PBMCs were isolated by density centrifugation and stained for CD3, CD4 and CD8, a FACSAria was used to sort CD4+ and CD8+ T cells. Unaffected controls provided scalp biopsies and blood samples. Relative to germline, V is missing 7 bases and J is missing 4 bases, with 12 bases of the junction outside any gene match. From the germline V gene (reference sequence), CDR1 is MNHEY and CDR2 is SMNVEV. The CDR3 holds 16 amino acids from the cysteine to the phenylalanine. Solely the CDR3 DNA is kept, with 48 bases framed from the first base. The V gene is TRBV27 and the J gene is TRBJ1-5, with 8 bases in between that match TRBD1. Sequencing input: CD4+ T cells sorted from blood. The TCR originated in a human donor in good health. The nucleotides read TGTGCCAGCACCCATAGGAGTGACAGGGGAAATCAGCCCCAGCATTTT. It specifies CASTHRSDRGNQPQHF.